A single sample gave rise to the 2 T cell receptor beta chains below, sequenced in a study of T-cell reconstitution after alpha-beta-depleted transplantation in children. Preparing the TCRbeta library involved the use of unique molecular identifiers. TCRdb recomputed calls from the PCR reads with MiXCR, one row per CDR3 protein. The sample contains about 580,000 distinct CDR3 sequences, 25% to 30% of which appear only once. The sample in question was PBMCs, obtained before TCRalphabeta/CD19-depleted stem cell transplant. The receptors were sampled from a boy in the first two years of life with Wiskott-Aldrich syndrome, due to receive a stem cell transplant.

This clonotype was counted between two and nine times. The rearrangement uses TRBV27 and TRBJ2-1, with 9 bases matching TRBD2. The CDR3 covers 18 residues. In germline, CDR1 is MNHEY, CDR2 SMNVEV (reference sequence). V was pared by 2 bases and J by 4 bases, with 12 bases of the junction left unmatched. In DNA, the CDR3 is TGTGCCAGCAGTTTAGGCGGGTCTAGCGGGACAATTTACAATGAGCAGTTCTTC. This gives the protein CASSLGGSSGTIYNEQFF.

This chain uses TRBV29-1 with TRBJ2-1, with 9 bases aligning to TRBD1. This CDR3 region has 12 residues. Trimming cost V 5 bases and J 8 bases; bases outside gene matches: 4. Germline assignment: CDR1 SQVTM and CDR2 ANQGSEA. The CDR3 reads CSVLTGGDEQFF. The CDR3 DNA reads as TGCAGCGTTCTGACAGGGGGGGATGAGCAGTTCTTC.